Sequencing of this T cell receptor beta chain was carried out in a study of T cell responses to AZD1222 COVID-19 vaccine. Findings and limits, study-wide: Possibly, clonal diversity was underestimated; donors were largely white British and included more females. Epitopes outside B.1.351 and B.1.1.7 mutated regions reportedly drew nearly half of spike TCRs.

This CDR3 is 14 amino acids long. The V gene lost 5 bases and the J gene lost 0 bases, with 7 bases spanning the gap. Germline V gives CDR1 MDHEN, CDR2 SYDVKM. Libraries were prepared by immunoSEQ multiplex PCR; TCRdb keeps only in-frame clonotypes and omits some of them. Of more than 110,000 clones listed, 92% are singletons. Comments on this clone: Its specificity is not known.

The receptor's source is an adult in good health. This chain connects TRBV28 to TRBJ1-4; D call uncertain. The specimen comprised peripheral blood, sampled on day 0 of AZD1222 vaccination. In DNA form, the CDR3 reads TGTGCCAGCAGTCCCGGGTCAACTAATGAAAAACTGTTTTTT. The encoded protein is CASSPGSTNEKLFF.